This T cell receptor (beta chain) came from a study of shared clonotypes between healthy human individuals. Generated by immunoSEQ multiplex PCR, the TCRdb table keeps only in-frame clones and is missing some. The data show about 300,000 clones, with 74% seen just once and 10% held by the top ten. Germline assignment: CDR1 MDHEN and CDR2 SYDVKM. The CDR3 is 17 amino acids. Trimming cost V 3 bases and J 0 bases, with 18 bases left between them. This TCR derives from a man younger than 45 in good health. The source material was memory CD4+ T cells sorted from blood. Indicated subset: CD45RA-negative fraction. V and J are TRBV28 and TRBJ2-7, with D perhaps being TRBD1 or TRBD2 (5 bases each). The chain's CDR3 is CASSFWGIESASYEQYF. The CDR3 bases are TGTGCCAGCAGTTTTTGGGGGATTGAGTCGGCCTCCTACGAGCAGTACTTC.